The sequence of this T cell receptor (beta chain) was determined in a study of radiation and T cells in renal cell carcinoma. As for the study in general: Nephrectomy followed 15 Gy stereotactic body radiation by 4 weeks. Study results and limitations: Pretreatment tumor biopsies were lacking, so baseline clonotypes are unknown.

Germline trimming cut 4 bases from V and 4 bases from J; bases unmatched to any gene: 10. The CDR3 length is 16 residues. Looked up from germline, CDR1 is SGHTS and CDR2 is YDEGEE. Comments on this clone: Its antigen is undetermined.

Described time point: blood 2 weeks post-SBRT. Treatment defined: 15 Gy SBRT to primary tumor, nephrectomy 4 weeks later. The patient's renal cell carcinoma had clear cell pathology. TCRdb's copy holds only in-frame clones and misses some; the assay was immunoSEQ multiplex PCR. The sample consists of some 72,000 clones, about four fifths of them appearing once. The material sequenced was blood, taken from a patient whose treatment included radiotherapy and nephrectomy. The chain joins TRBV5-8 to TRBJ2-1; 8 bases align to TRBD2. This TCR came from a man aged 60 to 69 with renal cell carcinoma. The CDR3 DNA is TGTGCCAGCAGCATCTATGGACTAGCAGCTTACAATGAGCAGTTCTTC. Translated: CASSIYGLAAYNEQFF.